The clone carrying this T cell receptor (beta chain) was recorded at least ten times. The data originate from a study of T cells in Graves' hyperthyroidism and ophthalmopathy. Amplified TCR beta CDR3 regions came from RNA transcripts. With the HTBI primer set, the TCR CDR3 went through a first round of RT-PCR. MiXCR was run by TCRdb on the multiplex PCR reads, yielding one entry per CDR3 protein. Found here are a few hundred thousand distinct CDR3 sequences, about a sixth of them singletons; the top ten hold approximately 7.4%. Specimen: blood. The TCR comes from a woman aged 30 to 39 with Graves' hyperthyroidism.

Here the CDR3 reads CASSLGRAAPGITEAFF. In DNA form, the CDR3 reads TGTGCCAGCAGTTTAGGTCGGGCAGCCCCAGGTATCACTGAAGCTTTCTTT. The chain couples TRBV27 to TRBJ1-1, with unresolved D. The germline V and J ends were trimmed by 2 bases and 4 bases, with 20 bases remaining between them. CDR1 MNHEY and CDR2 SMNVEV come from the germline V gene (reference sequence). This CDR3 contains 17 residues.